These 30 T cell receptor beta chains share one sample of origin, sequenced in a study of radiotherapy plus CTLA-4 blockade in lung cancer. TCRdb's copy holds only in-frame clones and misses some; the assay was immunoSEQ multiplex PCR. Of roughly 66,000 clones in the sample, around 81% were seen once. Sequenced material: peripheral blood, taken from a patient treated with radiotherapy plus ipilimumab. The receptor set was obtained from a human donor with non-small cell lung cancer who had a partial response to radiotherapy plus ipilimumab.

This rearrangement joins TRBV6-1 to TRBJ1-2; D is unclear. V lost 5 bases, J lost 4 bases, and 14 bases lay in between. CDR1 and CDR2 from the germline V gene are MNHNS and SASEGT. CDR3 length: 14 amino acids. The CDR3, as DNA: TGTGCCAGCAGTAGTACAGAGACCGGCTATGGCTACACCTTC. Protein: CASSSTETGYGYTF.

The V and J genes are TRBV2 and TRBJ1-2; 8 bases align to TRBD1. The trim removed 4 bases at V and 4 bases at J, leaving 5 bases unmatched. This CDR3 comprises 14 residues. Germline lookup yields CDR1 SNHLY and CDR2 FYNNEI. The CDR3 loop reads CASSAETGAYGYTF. The CDR3 DNA reads TGTGCCAGCAGTGCCGAGACAGGGGCCTATGGCTACACCTTC. Based on the CDR3 plus reference TRBV2 and TRBJ1-2, the full variable domain is EPEVTQTPSHQVTQMGQEVILRCVPISNHLYFYWYRQILGQKVEFLVSFYNNEISEKSEIFDDQFSVERPDGSNFTLKIRSTKLEDSAMYFCASSAETGAYGYTFGSGTRLTVV.

V gene TRBV11-2 combines with J gene TRBJ2-1; perhaps TRBD1 as D (5 bases). The CDR3 has 14 amino acids. The V and J ends lost 5 bases and 10 bases respectively, with 18 bases between them. Germline CDR1 and CDR2: SGHAT and FQNNGV. CDR3 protein: CASSPGPSLREQFF. The CDR3 nucleotides are TGTGCCAGCAGCCCAGGGCCTAGTTTACGAGAGCAGTTCTTC.

The chain joins TRBV27 to TRBJ2-2; D remains ambiguous. V lost 2 bases and J lost 3, with 10 bases in between. The length of the CDR3 is 15 residues. Germline CDR1 MNHEY, CDR2 SMNVEV (reference sequence). CDR3 amino acids: CASSLMPPDTGELFF. In nucleotides, the CDR3 is TGTGCCAGCAGTTTAATGCCACCGGACACCGGGGAGCTGTTTTTT.

The gene calls are TRBV6-1 and TRBJ2-1; 14 positions match TRBD2. Germline lookup yields CDR1 MNHNS and CDR2 SASEGT. J gave up 2 bases and V 1 base, and 7 bases lay outside the gene matches. The CDR3 sequence is 19 residues long. Here the CDR3 DNA reads TGTGCCAGCAGTGAAGGGGAGACTAGCGGGAGGGGCACCTACAATGAGCAGTTCTTC. It specifies CASSEGETSGRGTYNEQFF.

The rearrangement joins TRBV7-9 to TRBJ2-4; D uncertain. The germline CDR1 and CDR2 sequences are SEHNR and FQNEAQ (reference sequence). This CDR3 spans 17 amino acids. Between the trimmed V and J ends, which lost 5 bases and 0 bases, there was a span of 17 bases. The CDR3 reads CASSPTDTTLAKNIQYF. CDR3 in DNA: TGTGCCAGCAGCCCTACAGACACAACTTTAGCCAAAAACATTCAGTACTTC.

In its sample, this clone was seen once. The V gene is TRBV11-2, the J gene TRBJ2-7, with D perhaps matching TRBD2 (5 bases). CDR1 and CDR2 (germline): SGHAT, FQNNGV. V was pared by 2 bases and J by 4 bases, with 12 bases between. The CDR3 extends over 14 amino acids. The CDR3: CASSLLAGGYEQYF. For the CDR3, the DNA is TGTGCCAGCAGCTTATTGGCGGGCGGATACGAGCAGTACTTC.

For the CDR3, the DNA is TGTGCCAGCAGTTTTGGATGGGACACCAACTACGAGCAGTACTTC. This gives the protein CASSFGWDTNYEQYF. The rearrangement links TRBV6-6 to TRBJ2-7; possible D gene TRBD1, 6 bases. This CDR3 contains 15 residues. Germline V gene data show CDR1 as MNHNY and CDR2 as SVGAGI (reference sequence). V was cut by 4 bases and J by 3 bases, with 16 bases left in between.

Comment on this clone: The junction and the germline gene differ at one end; a read error may be behind it. V usage is TRBV9 and J usage is TRBJ2-1; 7 bases align to TRBD1. The germline V gene encodes CDR1 SGDLS and CDR2 YYNGEE. This CDR3 is 14 amino acids long. The CDR3 DNA reads as TGTGCCAGCAGCGCCCGGACAGGCTACAGTGAGCAGTTCTTC. Its protein is CASSARTGYSEQFF.

V gene TRBV11-3 combines with J gene TRBJ2-1; perhaps TRBD1 as D (6 bases). Trimming removed 4 bases from V and 0 bases from J, with 13 bases in between. Germline V lookup: CDR1 SGHNT, CDR2 YENEEA. This CDR3 is 16 amino acids long. CDR3 region: CASSSGQRSSYNEQFF. CDR3 bases: TGTGCCAGCAGCTCCGGACAGCGGAGCTCCTACAATGAGCAGTTCTTC.

The rearrangement links TRBV2 to TRBJ2-1; 8 bases align to TRBD1. Germline V lookup: CDR1 SNHLY, CDR2 FYNNEI. Losses at the gene ends were 5 bases for V and 7 bases for J; bases not matched to a gene: 10. The CDR3 runs to 15 residues. As DNA, the CDR3 is TGTGCCAGCAGTATTCAAGGACAGGGAAGAAATGAGCAGTTCTTC. Amino acid sequence: CASSIQGQGRNEQFF.

The chain uses TRBV28 and TRBJ1-1; D not resolved. Germline V gene sequence: CDR1 MDHEN, CDR2 SYDVKM. V lost 6 bases, J lost 1 base, and 9 bases lay in between. The CDR3 extends over 13 amino acids. The CDR3 spells CASSYGKNTEAFF. The CDR3 nucleotides read TGTGCCAGCAGCTACGGGAAGAACACTGAAGCTTTCTTT.

The J gene is TRBJ2-7, the V gene TRBV7-2; 8 bases agree with TRBD2. Per the germline V gene, CDR1 is SGHTA and CDR2 is FQGNSA. This CDR3 is 18 amino acids long. V lost 1 base to trimming and J lost 1 base; unmatched junction nucleotides: 12. For the CDR3, the DNA is TGTGCCAGCAGCTTAGTGCCGGGGGTTAGCGGGACTTCCTACGAGCAGTACTTC. Its protein is CASSLVPGVSGTSYEQYF.

The rearrangement joins TRBV7-6 to TRBJ1-1; TRBD1 matches at 8 bases. Germline trimming cut 5 bases from V and 3 bases from J; bases unmatched to any gene: 8. CDR1 is SGHVS and CDR2 is FNYEAQ in the germline V gene. The CDR3 totals 15 residues. DNA for the CDR3: TGTGCCAGCAGCCGGACGACAGGGGAGGACACTGAAGCTTTCTTT. Amino acids: CASSRTTGEDTEAFF.

This clone was counted once. The rearrangement joins TRBV18 to TRBJ1-5, with 7 bases lining up with TRBD1. The CDR3 consists of 14 residues. CDR1 is KGHSH, CDR2 LQKENI, per germline. J lost 3 bases, V lost 4 bases, and 3 bases had no gene match. The CDR3 nucleotides read TGTGCCAGCTCACGGGACAGATACAATCAGCCCCAGCATTTT. Translated, it gives CASSRDRYNQPQHF.

The rearrangement joins TRBV7-7 to TRBJ1-3; D is undetermined. This CDR3 contains 16 residues. The germline CDR1 and CDR2 sequences are SSHAT and FNYEAQ (reference sequence). V lost 1 base, J lost 4 bases, and 14 bases lay in between. The DNA for the CDR3 is TGTGCCAGCAGCTTAGGTGGAGGGCGAAGCGGAAACACCATATATTTT. This gives the protein CASSLGGGRSGNTIYF.

The chain employs TRBV19 and TRBJ1-5; no definite D call. This CDR3 region has 14 residues. Trimming cost V 3 bases and J 6 bases, with 12 bases left between them. Germline V gives CDR1 LNHDA, CDR2 SQIVND (reference sequence). The CDR3 loop is CASSMIGRAQPQHF. The CDR3 coding sequence is TGTGCCAGTAGTATGATCGGGAGAGCTCAGCCCCAGCATTTT.

V is TRBV7-2 and J is TRBJ2-7; D perhaps matches TRBD2 (5 bases). Germline CDR1 is SGHTA and CDR2 is FQGNSA. CDR3 length equals 16 residues. The V end lost 4 bases, the J end lost 4 bases, and 20 bases lay between the germline ends. The CDR3 bases are TGTGCCAGCAGCTCCCCCGGCCCTATGAGAGGGTACGAGCAGTACTTC. It specifies CASSSPGPMRGYEQYF.

The chain is built from TRBV11-1 and TRBJ2-1; 7 bases are a match to TRBD2. V shed 4 bases and J 0 bases; nucleotides not matched to a gene: 6. The CDR3 sequence is 16 residues long. Germline CDR1 SGHAT, CDR2 FQDESV (reference sequence). Here the CDR3 DNA reads TGTGCCAGCAGCTCCCTAGCGGAGAGCTCCTACAATGAGCAGTTCTTC. It translates to CASSSLAESSYNEQFF.

CDR3 loop: CASSLAGGRNTEAFF. The CDR3 nucleotides read TGCGCCAGCAGCTTGGCCGGGGGGAGGAACACTGAAGCTTTCTTT. The V gene is TRBV5-1, the J gene TRBJ1-1, with D maybe TRBD1 (5 bases). Per the germline V gene, CDR1 is SGHRS and CDR2 is YFSETQ. This CDR3 has 15 amino acids. With 0 bases removed from V and 1 base from J, the gap between germline ends came to 10 bases.

CDR3 in amino acids: CASSQRGEGEQYF. The CDR3 coding sequence is TGTGCCAGCAGCCAGAGGGGGGAGGGGGAGCAGTACTTC. The genes are TRBV7-9 and TRBJ2-7, with D possibly TRBD2 on 7 matching bases. There are 13 residues in the CDR3. Trimming took off 5 bases at V and 7 bases at J, with 15 bases between the two ends. Germline CDR1 reads SEHNR; CDR2 reads FQNEAQ (reference sequence).

This sequence joins TRBV4-1 and TRBJ2-1; 12 nucleotides align to TRBD2. This CDR3 is built from 16 residues. Germline-derived CDR1 and CDR2 are MGHRA and YSYEKL. V shed 0 bases, J shed 13 bases, and the junction held 10 bases outside the gene matches. CDR3 nucleotides: TGCGCCAGCAGCCAAGACATCGGACTAGCGGGAAAGTACCAGTTCTTC. Translated, it gives CASSQDIGLAGKYQFF.

CDR3 nucleotides: TGTGCCATCAGCGCAGCGAACTCTGGAAACACCATATATTTT. Encoded protein: CAISAANSGNTIYF. This chain connects TRBV10-3 to TRBJ1-3; D unclear. This CDR3 is 14 amino acids long. V was trimmed by 6 bases and J by 0 bases, leaving 9 bases between them. Germline V gene data show CDR1 as ENHRY and CDR2 as SYGVKD.

V gene TRBV7-2 combines with J gene TRBJ2-5; TRBD2 aligns across 7 bases. V was clipped by 2 bases and J by 0 bases; unmatched bases: 3. The CDR3 sequence is 15 residues long. CDR1 is SGHTA, CDR2 FQGNSA, per germline. The CDR3 sequence: CASSLNGRDQETQYF. CDR3 sequence (DNA): TGTGCCAGCAGCTTAAATGGGAGGGACCAAGAGACCCAGTACTTC.

CDR3 nucleotides: TGTGCCATCTCGGCCGAGGTAAAAGAGACCCAGTACTTC. Its translation is CAISAEVKETQYF. The chain carries TRBV2 and TRBJ2-5; D not resolved. CDR1 and CDR2 from the germline V gene are SNHLY and FYNNEI. V was cut by 10 bases and J by 3 bases, with 15 bases left in between. The CDR3 consists of 13 residues.

The chain uses TRBV6-1 and TRBJ2-1; D is possibly TRBD2 (6 bases). The V and J ends lost 11 bases and 5 bases respectively, with 13 bases between them. The CDR3 loop spans 12 amino acids. Germline CDR1 MNHNS, CDR2 SASEGT. The CDR3 nucleotides read TGTGCCCACTCCTGGACTAACAATGAGCAGTTCTTC. Its translation is CAHSWTNNEQFF.

The chain uses TRBV11-3 and TRBJ2-1; D uncertain. The CDR3 sequence is 17 residues long. CDR1 is SGHNT and CDR2 is YENEEA in the germline V gene. V was pared by 2 bases and J by 4 bases, with 18 bases between. CDR3 sequence reads: CASSLSPVPVSYNEQFF. The DNA for the CDR3 is TGTGCCAGCAGCTTATCCCCTGTCCCGGTGAGTTACAATGAGCAGTTCTTC.

This chain connects TRBV19 to TRBJ2-5; 14 bases are a match to TRBD2. The germline V gene encodes CDR1 LNHDA and CDR2 SQIVND (reference sequence). After removal of 5 bases from V and 5 bases from J, the junction contained 7 bases not matched to a gene. The CDR3 covers 16 residues. CDR3: CASSLRTSGGRETQYF. In DNA, the CDR3 is TGTGCCAGTAGTCTTCGGACTAGCGGGGGGCGGGAGACCCAGTACTTC.

The chain carries TRBV5-1 and TRBJ1-2; TRBD1 agrees at 10 bases. Trimming at V came to 4 bases and at J to 5 bases, leaving 11 bases not matched to a gene. The V gene's germline CDR1 is SGHRS and CDR2 YFSETQ. This CDR3 is built from 16 residues. CDR3 in DNA: TGCGCCAGCAGCGCCGGGACAGGGGTAAGCTGGTATGGCTACACCTTC. Translated, it gives CASSAGTGVSWYGYTF.

V is TRBV27 and J is TRBJ2-7; no reliable D call. CDR1 is MNHEY and CDR2 is SMNVEV in the germline V gene (reference sequence). The CDR3 spans 13 residues. Between the trimmed V and J ends, which lost 3 bases and 3 bases, there was a span of 9 bases. CDR3 region: CASSFGVGYEQYF. The CDR3 DNA reads as TGTGCCAGCAGTTTCGGAGTTGGCTACGAGCAGTACTTC.